A selection of T cell receptor beta chains follows, all from one sample in a study of T cells in Graves' hyperthyroidism and ophthalmopathy. TCRdb re-called the multiplex PCR reads through MiXCR, storing one row per CDR3 protein. This sample has hundreds of thousands of distinct CDR3 sequences, with more than 15% found just once. Sequencing was performed on blood. The origin of the receptors is a woman aged 40 to 55 with Graves' ophthalmopathy. Both conserved end residues are part of each CDR3. The order of the fields is D gene, J gene, V gene, clone size, CDR3 DNA, CDR3 protein. The D gene is left open where the match is weak. A row's size may be missing; if present it is once, few, many or a size class.

d_call: -; j_call: TRBJ2-2; v_call: TRBV2; clone_size: many; cdr3_nt: TGTGCCAGCAGTGCGTCAGGGACCGGGGAGCTGTTTTTT; cdr3_aa: CASSASGTGELFF
d_call: TRBD2; j_call: TRBJ2-5; v_call: TRBV11-2; clone_size: many; cdr3_nt: TGTGCCAGCAGCTCCCAACGTGGCGCGGGAGTCCGCCAAGAGACCCAGTACTTC; cdr3_aa: CASSSQRGAGVRQETQYF
d_call: -; j_call: TRBJ1-1; v_call: TRBV2; clone_size: many; cdr3_nt: TGTGCCAGCAGTGAACAGGCTGAAGCTTTCTTT; cdr3_aa: CASSEQAEAFF
d_call: -; j_call: TRBJ2-3; v_call: TRBV12-3/TRBV12-4; clone_size: -; cdr3_nt: TGTGCCAGCAGATGGGGCCGGAATACGCAGTATTTT; cdr3_aa: CASRWGRNTQYF
d_call: -; j_call: TRBJ1-1; v_call: TRBV20-1; clone_size: many; cdr3_nt: TGCAGTGCTCCCGATCCGGGAGGGGTGGACACTGAAGCTTTCTTT; cdr3_aa: CSAPDPGGVDTEAFF
d_call: -; j_call: TRBJ2-2; v_call: TRBV12-3/TRBV12-4; clone_size: many; cdr3_nt: TGTGCCAGCAGTCCCGGGTTAAGGAGGAACACCGGGGAGCTGTTTTTT; cdr3_aa: CASSPGLRRNTGELFF
d_call: TRBD2; j_call: TRBJ2-1; v_call: TRBV20-1; clone_size: many; cdr3_nt: TGCAGTGCCCCTCAGCGGGGCTCCTACAATGAGCAGTTCTTC; cdr3_aa: CSAPQRGSYNEQFF
d_call: TRBD2; j_call: TRBJ2-5; v_call: TRBV20-1; clone_size: -; cdr3_nt: TGCAGTGCTTTTGGGACTAGCGGGGGTGAGACCCAGTACTTC; cdr3_aa: CSAFGTSGGETQYF
d_call: TRBD2; j_call: TRBJ2-3; v_call: TRBV12-3/TRBV12-4; clone_size: many; cdr3_nt: TGTGCCAGCACCCAGGAGCGGGGGCTCGGTGGCTCAGATACGCAGTATTTT; cdr3_aa: CASTQERGLGGSDTQYF
d_call: -; j_call: TRBJ1-4; v_call: TRBV9; clone_size: few; cdr3_nt: TGTGCCAGCAGCGAGGGCCAACGGCGGCCTAATGAAAAACTGTTTTTT; cdr3_aa: CASSEGQRRPNEKLFF
d_call: -; j_call: TRBJ1-1; v_call: TRBV9; clone_size: -; cdr3_nt: TGTGCCAGCAGCGTAGGGGATGCCAACACTGAAGCTTTCTTT; cdr3_aa: CASSVGDANTEAFF
d_call: -; j_call: TRBJ1-6; v_call: TRBV7-8; clone_size: many; cdr3_nt: TGTGCCAGCAGCTTGTCGGGGGGGGCTAATTCACCCCTCCACTTT; cdr3_aa: CASSLSGGANSPLHF
d_call: -; j_call: TRBJ2-7; v_call: TRBV12-3/TRBV12-4; clone_size: many; cdr3_nt: TGTGCCAGCAGTTGGGTCAGGAACGAGCAGTACTTC; cdr3_aa: CASSWVRNEQYF
d_call: TRBD2; j_call: TRBJ2-5; v_call: TRBV2; clone_size: many; cdr3_nt: TGTGCCAGCAGTGGGGGCATAGGACTAGCGGGGGAAGAGACCCAGTACTTC; cdr3_aa: CASSGGIGLAGEETQYF
d_call: -; j_call: TRBJ2-1; v_call: TRBV5-1; clone_size: many; cdr3_nt: TGCGCCAGCAGCTGGGGTCTGGCAGGCTCCTACAATGAGCAGTTCTTC; cdr3_aa: CASSWGLAGSYNEQFF
d_call: TRBD2; j_call: TRBJ2-2; v_call: TRBV28; clone_size: many; cdr3_nt: TGTGCCAGCAGTCCTCCGTTCGGGCGGGAGGAGGCCGGGGAGCTGTTTTTT; cdr3_aa: CASSPPFGREEAGELFF
d_call: -; j_call: TRBJ2-2; v_call: TRBV6-1; clone_size: -; cdr3_nt: TGTGCCTCTAACAGCAGGATATTGGGGCGCCCCGGGGAGCTGTTTTTT; cdr3_aa: CASNSRILGRPGELFF
d_call: TRBD2; j_call: TRBJ2-1; v_call: TRBV13; clone_size: few; cdr3_nt: TGTGCCAGCAGCCCCGGACCAGCGGGAGGTTGGAATGAGCAGTTCTTC; cdr3_aa: CASSPGPAGGWNEQFF
d_call: TRBD1; j_call: TRBJ1-4; v_call: TRBV7-2; clone_size: -; cdr3_nt: TGTGCCAGCAGCCCAAGGACAGGGGGTCGTAATGAAAAACTGTTTTTT; cdr3_aa: CASSPRTGGRNEKLFF
d_call: -; j_call: TRBJ1-3; v_call: TRBV20-1; clone_size: many; cdr3_nt: TGCAGTGCTAGAGATCATAGGCAGGTTGGAAACACCATATATTTT; cdr3_aa: CSARDHRQVGNTIYF
d_call: TRBD1; j_call: TRBJ1-5; v_call: TRBV28; clone_size: -; cdr3_nt: TGTGCCAGCAGTCGACCGGGACAGGGCCTAGGTCAGCCCCAGCATTTT; cdr3_aa: CASSRPGQGLGQPQHF
d_call: -; j_call: TRBJ2-3; v_call: TRBV11-2; clone_size: many; cdr3_nt: TGTGCCAGCAGCTCCTCCCCTGATACGCAGTATTTT; cdr3_aa: CASSSSPDTQYF
d_call: -; j_call: TRBJ1-2; v_call: TRBV6-1; clone_size: -; cdr3_nt: TGTGCCAGCAGTAATCCCGCCTATGGCTACACCTTC; cdr3_aa: CASSNPAYGYTF
d_call: -; j_call: TRBJ1-2; v_call: TRBV27; clone_size: once; cdr3_nt: TGTGCCAGCAGTTTTAGGGATTGGAGAGCCTACACCTTC; cdr3_aa: CASSFRDWRAYTF
d_call: TRBD1; j_call: TRBJ2-5; v_call: TRBV5-1; clone_size: few; cdr3_nt: TGCGCCAGCAGCTTGGGGGATAGACAGGGTTCTGGGGAGACCCAGTACTTC; cdr3_aa: CASSLGDRQGSGETQYF
d_call: -; j_call: TRBJ2-3; v_call: TRBV7-2; clone_size: many; cdr3_nt: TGTGCCAGCAGCTTTTCAACAGCAGATACGCAGTATTTT; cdr3_aa: CASSFSTADTQYF
d_call: -; j_call: TRBJ2-7; v_call: TRBV30; clone_size: many; cdr3_nt: TGTGCCTGGAGTGAACGGGGTACCGAGCAGTACTTC; cdr3_aa: CAWSERGTEQYF
d_call: -; j_call: TRBJ2-2; v_call: TRBV12-3/TRBV12-4; clone_size: many; cdr3_nt: TGTGCCAGCAGTTTGAGGGAAGCAACCGGGGAGCTGTTTTTT; cdr3_aa: CASSLREATGELFF
d_call: -; j_call: TRBJ1-2; v_call: TRBV15; clone_size: many; cdr3_nt: TGTGCCACCAGCAGAGATTCAGGGGAAGGCTACACCTTC; cdr3_aa: CATSRDSGEGYTF
d_call: -; j_call: TRBJ2-5; v_call: TRBV4-1; clone_size: -; cdr3_nt: TGCGCCAGCAGCCCCCTGGGCGACGGCGAGGAGACCCAGTACTTC; cdr3_aa: CASSPLGDGEETQYF